Below are 30 T cell receptor beta chains sequenced from a single sample in a study of blood T cell repertoires in COVID-19 (TCRdb year 2020). The library came from the immunoSEQ multiplex PCR assay. The immuneACCESS repertoire file appears here via TCRdb, limited to in-frame rearrangements. These files lack a portion of the clones; in checked studies, under half of the deficit traces to unresolved V genes, and the cause of the others is not known. The sample table holds roughly 340,000 clones, of which approximately 91% were seen once. The ten largest make up about 7% of the sample. Material for sequencing was peripheral blood. These receptors came from a woman between 65 and 79 years old with COVID-19, enrolled during active disease.

V gene TRBV7-2 combines with J gene TRBJ1-6; the D gene is possibly TRBD1 (5 bases). Germline V CDR1 and CDR2: SGHTA, FQGNSA. There are 12 residues in the CDR3. V lost 2 bases to trimming and J lost 12 bases, with 8 bases between them. In DNA form, the CDR3 reads TGTGCCAGCAGCTTAACAACAGGACCCCTCCACTTT. The encoded protein is CASSLTTGPLHF.

The rearrangement joins TRBV27 to TRBJ1-6; D gene unclear. From germline, CDR1 is MNHEY and CDR2 SMNVEV (reference sequence). The CDR3 is 15 residues long. Trimming left V 3 bases short and J 6 bases short, with 12 bases between. In DNA form, the CDR3 reads TGTGCCAGCAGTTTCGACACTGCCCTTAATTCACCCCTCCACTTT. Translation gives CASSFDTALNSPLHF.

The rearrangement uses TRBV5-6 and TRBJ2-3, with D perhaps matching TRBD2 (6 bases). CDR1 SGHDT and CDR2 YYEEEE come from the germline V gene. The CDR3 totals 14 residues. Trimming took off 4 bases at V and 3 bases at J, with 12 bases between the two ends. The CDR3 DNA reads as TGTGCCAGCAGCCCCTTAGCGGTTACAGATACGCAGTATTTT. This encodes CASSPLAVTDTQYF.

The rearrangement joins TRBV7-3 to TRBJ2-7; a possible D gene is TRBD1 (6 bases). The V and J ends lost 5 bases and 0 bases respectively, with 14 bases between them. Germline V CDR1 and CDR2: SGHTA, FQGTGA. The CDR3 length is 15 residues. Here the CDR3 DNA reads TGTGCCAGCAGCCGACAGGCCGAGTTCTCCTACGAGCAGTACTTC. Its translation: CASSRQAEFSYEQYF.

This chain uses TRBV29-1 with TRBJ2-7; TRBD1 matches 8 bases. The V gene end was trimmed by 6 bases and the J gene end by 0 bases; junction bases not matched to a gene: 7. Germline V CDR1 and CDR2: SQVTM, ANQGSEA. The CDR3 spans 14 residues. This chain's CDR3 is CSVTRDRISYEQYF. CDR3 DNA sequence: TGCAGCGTAACCCGGGACAGGATCTCCTACGAGCAGTACTTC.

The chain links TRBV9 to TRBJ2-5, with a possible D match to TRBD2 (6 bases). This CDR3 contains 16 residues. In germline, CDR1 is SGDLS, CDR2 YYNGEE. Trimming stripped 2 bases from V and 3 bases from J, with 17 bases between. CDR3 sequence reads: CASSVSVRGGEETQYF. CDR3 nucleotide sequence: TGTGCCAGCAGCGTTTCCGTGAGGGGCGGGGAAGAGACCCAGTACTTC.

This clone was observed a single time. V gene TRBV18 combines with J gene TRBJ1-1, with 8 nucleotides matching TRBD1. The CDR3 runs to 14 residues. Germline V lookup: CDR1 KGHSH, CDR2 LQKENI. With V trimmed by 5 bases and J by 1 base, 3 bases remained unmatched. The CDR3 DNA follows: TGTGCCAGCTCAAACCAGGGGGCGAACACTGAAGCTTTCTTT. Translating gives CASSNQGANTEAFF.

This clone was seen just once. This chain connects TRBV5-1 to TRBJ2-2; no clear D gene. Germline lookup yields CDR1 SGHRS and CDR2 YFSETQ. Trimming removed 2 bases at V and 6 bases at J, with 8 bases between. The CDR3 runs to 13 residues. The DNA for the CDR3 is TGCGCCAGCAGCTTCCGTCCCCCCGGGGAGCTGTTTTTT. This codes for CASSFRPPGELFF.

In this sample, this clone turned up once. The J gene is TRBJ2-7, the V gene TRBV6-5; 8 bases line up with TRBD1. This CDR3 comprises 14 residues. The junction had 5 bases not matched to a gene; V was cut back by 5 bases and J by 2 bases. Per germline, CDR1 MNHEY and CDR2 SVGAGI. The CDR3 region has the DNA TGTGCCAGCAGTCATGACAGGGGACCCTACGAGCAGTACTTC. This translates into CASSHDRGPYEQYF.

The chain links TRBV5-4 to TRBJ1-3; 10 bases are shared with TRBD1. Germline CDR1 is SGHNT and CDR2 is YYREEE (reference sequence). This CDR3 spans 16 amino acids. J lost 4 bases, V lost 3 bases, and 7 bases had no gene match. DNA of the CDR3: TGTGCCAGCAGCTCTCCGGGACAGGGGTTGGGAAACACCATATATTTT. This gives the protein CASSSPGQGLGNTIYF.

J is TRBJ1-2 and V is TRBV29-1, with D uncertain. CDR1 SQVTM and CDR2 ANQGSEA come from the germline V gene. Trimming took off 0 bases at V and 6 bases at J, with 11 bases between the two ends. The length of the CDR3 is 13 residues. The CDR3 nucleotides read TGCAGCGTTGAAGAACCTACAGAGAATGGCTACACCTTC. Translating it yields CSVEEPTENGYTF.

This chain connects TRBV2 to TRBJ1-2; D remains ambiguous. The V gene lost 7 bases and the J gene lost 0 bases, with 15 bases spanning the gap. Germline assignment: CDR1 SNHLY and CDR2 FYNNEI. The CDR3 spans 15 residues. CDR3 nucleotides: TGTGCCAGCATTAGTTCCAGGTCTTCTAACTATGGCTACACCTTC. This gives the protein CASISSRSSNYGYTF.

The genes are TRBV4-1 and TRBJ2-7; D not resolved. CDR1 MGHRA and CDR2 YSYEKL come from the germline V gene. The CDR3 runs to 13 residues. V lost 2 bases and J 6 bases, leaving 11 bases between the germline ends. CDR3 DNA: TGCGCCAGCAGCCAACTGGGCCTCCCCGAGCAGTACTTC. This translates into CASSQLGLPEQYF.

The chain has TRBV19 and TRBJ2-3; TRBD2 might be the D (7 bases). Deletions cut 3 bases from V and 3 bases from J, with 19 bases between. The CDR3 runs 17 residues. The germline gives CDR1 LNHDA, CDR2 SQIVND (reference sequence). CDR3 amino acids: CASSMDGGEGGTDTQYF. For the CDR3, the DNA is TGTGCCAGTAGTATGGATGGAGGGGAGGGGGGAACAGATACGCAGTATTTT.

This rearrangement joins TRBV24-1 to TRBJ2-1; TRBD2 agrees at 10 bases. From germline, CDR1 is KGHDR and CDR2 SFDVKD. V trimming: 8 bases; J trimming: 0 bases; junction bases outside the gene matches: 9. The CDR3 totals 17 residues. CDR3 nucleotides: TGTGCCACCAAATCGCCCAGCGGGGGGGCCTCCTACAATGAGCAGTTCTTC. It specifies CATKSPSGGASYNEQFF.

CDR3 DNA: TGTGCCAGCAGCTTTGGGGGGAACGAGCAGTACTTC. Its protein product is CASSFGGNEQYF. The V gene is TRBV11-2, the J gene TRBJ2-7; TRBD2 might be the D (6 bases). Germline-derived CDR1 and CDR2 are SGHAT and FQNNGV. This CDR3 has 12 amino acids. V was cut by 3 bases and J by 5 bases, with 8 bases left in between.

The chain couples TRBV9 to TRBJ1-2; 7 bases agree with TRBD1. The J segment lost 1 base and the V segment lost 2 bases, leaving 5 bases of the junction unmatched. The CDR3 covers 15 residues. CDR1 is SGDLS, CDR2 YYNGEE, per germline. The CDR3 nucleotides are TGTGCCAGCAGCGTGAATTCAGGGGGTAACTATGGCTACACCTTC. Protein product: CASSVNSGGNYGYTF.

The chain has TRBV11-2 and TRBJ1-2, with 7 bases matching TRBD1. Trimming removed 5 bases from V and 5 bases from J; junction bases left unmatched: 11. The germline CDR1 and CDR2 sequences are SGHAT and FQNNGV. This CDR3 contains 15 residues. The CDR3 DNA reads TGTGCCAGCAGCCGACCGGAGGGGGCGCGGTATGGCTACACCTTC. It is translated as CASSRPEGARYGYTF.

V usage is TRBV2 and J usage is TRBJ1-5; D is ambiguous. V lost 5 bases and J lost 0, with 11 bases in between. There are 15 residues in the CDR3. Germline CDR1 reads SNHLY; CDR2 reads FYNNEI. The CDR3 nucleotides are TGTGCCAGCAGTACGCAGGCCCTTAGCAATCAGCCCCAGCATTTT. Its translation is CASSTQALSNQPQHF.

The V gene is TRBV5-6, the J gene TRBJ1-2; the match to TRBD1 covers 7 bases. Trimming cost V 0 bases and J 1 base; bases outside gene matches: 6. This CDR3 has 16 amino acids. The V gene's germline CDR1 is SGHDT and CDR2 YYEEEE. The CDR3 nucleotides are TGTGCCAGCAGCTTGGATTGGGCAGGGGGTAACTATGGCTACACCTTC. Translation gives CASSLDWAGGNYGYTF.

The chain has TRBV19 and TRBJ1-1; D unresolved. The CDR3 is 12 amino acids. Per the germline V gene, CDR1 is LNHDA and CDR2 is SQIVND (reference sequence). Trimming cost V 5 bases and J 4 bases, with 8 bases left between them. The CDR3 DNA reads as TGTGCCAGTAGTCCGGTACCCACTGAAGCTTTCTTT. It codes for CASSPVPTEAFF. Combining the CDR3 with reference TRBV19 and TRBJ1-1 gives the whole variable domain DGGITQSPKYLFRKEGQNVTLSCEQNLNHDAMYWYRQDPGQGLRLIYYSQIVNDFQKGDIAEGYSVSREKKESFPLTVTSAQKNPTAFYLCASSPVPTEAFFGQGTRLTVV.

This clone occurred once. The chain uses TRBV20-1 and TRBJ1-4; D gene unclear. V shed 4 bases and J shed 5 bases, with 14 bases lying between them. This CDR3 contains 14 residues. CDR1 is DFQATT and CDR2 is SNEGSKA in the germline V gene (reference sequence). This CDR3 reads CSAIDRVNNEKLFF. The DNA of the CDR3 is TGCAGTGCTATTGATCGGGTGAACAATGAAAAACTGTTTTTT.

The table lists this clone with a few counts. V is TRBV2 and J is TRBJ1-6; 8 nucleotides match TRBD1. The CDR3 has 13 amino acids. From germline, CDR1 is SNHLY and CDR2 FYNNEI. Losses at the gene ends were 10 bases for V and 10 bases for J; bases not matched to a gene: 9. CDR3 residues: CATTAQGGSPLHF. The CDR3 DNA reads as TGTGCCACCACCGCACAGGGGGGATCACCCCTCCACTTT.

J is TRBJ2-1 and V is TRBV5-1; D is possibly TRBD1 (5 bases). Trimming took 0 bases from V and 9 from J, leaving 16 bases between them. CDR3 length: 15 residues. CDR1 and CDR2 (germline): SGHRS, YFSETQ. CDR3 loop: CASSLEAASQGEQFF. CDR3 in DNA: TGCGCCAGCAGCTTGGAGGCAGCCTCTCAGGGTGAGCAGTTCTTC.

The V call is TRBV24-1, the J call TRBJ2-3, with TRBD2 as a possible D gene (6 bases). Germline V CDR1 and CDR2: KGHDR, SFDVKD. The CDR3 loop spans 13 amino acids. V lost 3 bases to trimming and J lost 7 bases, with 10 bases between them. The CDR3 reads CATSDPGTYTQYF. The CDR3 bases are TGTGCCACCAGTGATCCCGGGACTTATACGCAGTATTTT.

CDR3 bases: TGTGCCTGGAGTACGACAGGGGAAATAAGTCACTATGGCTACACCTTC. This codes for CAWSTTGEISHYGYTF. This chain uses TRBV30 with TRBJ1-2; TRBD1 matches at 8 bases. Germline CDR1 is GTSNPN and CDR2 is SVGIG (reference sequence). The CDR3 sequence is 16 residues long. The trim removed 2 bases at V and 3 bases at J, leaving 11 bases unmatched.

The table lists this clone with a count of one. The gene calls are TRBV5-1 and TRBJ1-3, with a possible D match to TRBD1 (5 bases). The V gene's germline CDR1 is SGHRS and CDR2 YFSETQ. CDR3 length: 13 residues. V dropped 0 bases and J dropped 8 bases, with 9 bases sitting between them. Here the CDR3 reads CASSLVPGDTIYF. The CDR3 nucleotides read TGCGCCAGCAGCTTGGTCCCGGGGGACACCATATATTTT.

The V gene is TRBV28, the J gene TRBJ2-2; TRBD2 matches 7 bases. The V segment lost 3 bases and the J segment 5 bases; nucleotides outside the gene matches: 0. The CDR3 consists of 13 residues. CDR1 and CDR2 from the germline V gene are MDHEN and SYDVKM. CDR3 DNA: TGTGCCAGCAGTTTGGGAGGGACCGGGGAGCTGTTTTTT. Protein: CASSLGGTGELFF.

CDR3 sequence (DNA): TGTGCCAGCAGTGGGACAGGGGTTTATAATTCACCCCTCCACTTT. This sequence encodes CASSGTGVYNSPLHF. The chain uses TRBV27 and TRBJ1-6; 10 nucleotides agree with TRBD1. V dropped 5 bases and J dropped 4; count of bases not matched to a gene: 2. The CDR3 sequence is 15 residues long. Per germline, CDR1 MNHEY and CDR2 SMNVEV (reference sequence).

The V gene is TRBV6-1, the J gene TRBJ2-1, with D uncertain. Trimming stripped 1 base from V and 0 bases from J, with 7 bases between. This CDR3 is 15 amino acids long. Germline V gene data show CDR1 as MNHNS and CDR2 as SASEGT. This chain's CDR3 is CASSEGSSSYNEQFF. The CDR3 region has the DNA TGTGCCAGCAGTGAAGGGAGTAGCTCCTACAATGAGCAGTTCTTC.